The present TCR beta chain was sequenced within a study of cytomegalovirus exposure and HLA in healthy donors. Overall study: Earlier results showed roughly 120 million unique TCR beta sequences derived from around 170 million T cells.

The PCR had 60 Vbeta and 13 Jbeta primers. The table came from immunoSEQ multiplex PCR; TCRdb's copy has only in-frame clones and leaves some out. The listing contains under 90,000 clones. Of note for this clone: Antigen: not known.

The V segment lost 4 bases and the J segment 3 bases; nucleotides outside the gene matches: 11. This CDR3 is built from 16 residues. Germline lookup yields CDR1 SGHNT and CDR2 YENEEA. General observations from the study: Per a prior analysis, the majority of TCR beta V segments were productive roughly 87% or roughly 30% of the time.

Sequencing was performed on PBMCs. This sequence joins TRBV11-3 and TRBJ2-7; 8 nucleotides line up with TRBD2. This TCR came from a middle-aged man in good health and CMV-seropositive. CDR3 in amino acids: CASSSTGGSGNYEQYF. In DNA form, the CDR3 reads TGTGCCAGCAGCTCCACGGGGGGTAGCGGGAACTACGAGCAGTACTTC.